A single sample is the source of the 25 T cell receptor beta chains below, sequenced in a study of blood T cell repertoires in COVID-19. Profiling relied on immunoSEQ multiplex PCR, and the TCRdb table lists in-frame clones only, not all of them. Among roughly 120,000 clones listed, about 88% were seen once. The sample was peripheral blood. These receptor sequences come from a woman in her seventies who had recovered from COVID-19.

CDR3 loop: CASSVITGEQFF. The CDR3 DNA sequence: TGTGCCAGCAGCGTAATCACGGGTGAGCAGTTCTTC. The chain links TRBV9 to TRBJ2-1; D remains ambiguous. Germline V lookup: CDR1 SGDLS, CDR2 YYNGEE. Trimming removed 1 base from V and 9 bases from J, with 8 bases in between. The CDR3 sequence is 12 residues long. The full variable domain, rest sourced from reference TRBV9 and TRBJ2-1, is DSGVTQTPKHLITATGQRVTLRCSPRSGDLSVYWYQQSLDQGLQFLIQYYNGEERAKGNILERFSAQQFPDLHSELNLSSLELGDSALYFCASSVITGEQFFGPGTRLTVL.

This chain uses TRBV9 with TRBJ2-1; unclear D gene. V lost 1 base to trimming and J lost 4 bases, with 6 bases between them. CDR1 and CDR2 from the germline V gene are SGDLS and YYNGEE. The CDR3 is 13 amino acids. The CDR3 here is CASSVREYNEQFF. CDR3 in DNA: TGTGCCAGCAGCGTACGCGAGTACAATGAGCAGTTCTTC.

This chain joins TRBV7-2 and TRBJ2-2; the D gene is possibly TRBD2 (6 bases). Germline CDR1 and CDR2: SGHTA and FQGNSA. The V gene lost 6 bases and the J gene lost 1 base, with 9 bases spanning the gap. The CDR3 extends over 14 amino acids. In nucleotides, the CDR3 is TGTGCCAGCAGTCGGGACTGGAACACCGGGGAGCTGTTTTTT. This codes for CASSRDWNTGELFF.

The rearrangement uses TRBV7-9 and TRBJ2-6; D ambiguous. V lost 3 bases and J 2 bases, leaving 5 bases between the germline ends. Germline CDR1 is SEHNR and CDR2 is FQNEAQ (reference sequence). The CDR3 is made up of 14 amino acids. CDR3 nucleotides: TGTGCCAGCAGCTTGTCCGCTGGGGCCAACGTCCTGACTTTC. This encodes CASSLSAGANVLTF.

The gene calls are TRBV2 and TRBJ2-3, with TRBD2 as a possible D gene (5 bases). CDR3 length: 15 residues. The V end lost 6 bases, the J end lost 2 bases, and 15 bases lay between the germline ends. The germline CDR1 and CDR2 sequences are SNHLY and FYNNEI. CDR3 sequence: CASRSGGPFTDTQYF. The CDR3 DNA sequence: TGTGCCAGCAGAAGCGGCGGGCCCTTCACAGATACGCAGTATTTT.

J is TRBJ1-1 and V is TRBV2; 7 bases map to TRBD1. The germline gives CDR1 SNHLY, CDR2 FYNNEI. The CDR3 is 14 residues long. V lost 5 bases to trimming and J lost 1 base; unmatched junction nucleotides: 4. The CDR3 DNA is TGTGCCAGCAGTACGGACAGGAGGAACACTGAAGCTTTCTTT. Residues: CASSTDRRNTEAFF.

The V and J genes are TRBV5-5 and TRBJ1-2; TRBD1 might be the D (5 bases). The CDR3 is made up of 10 amino acids. The germline gives CDR1 SGHKS, CDR2 YYEKEE (reference sequence). V dropped 7 bases and J dropped 6 bases, with 7 bases sitting between them. In nucleotides, the CDR3 is TGTGCCAGCCTAGGGGATGGCTACACCTTC. This translates into CASLGDGYTF. Filled out from reference TRBV5-5 and TRBJ1-2, the complete variable domain reads DAGVTQSPTHLIKTRGQQVTLRCSPISGHKSVSWYQQVLGQGPQFIFQYYEKEERGRGNFPDRFSARQFPNYSSELNVNALLLGDSALYLCASLGDGYTFGSGTRLTVV.

The CDR3 protein is CASSFQDRQAPSGAFF. As DNA, the CDR3 is TGTGCCAGCAGCTTCCAGGACCGACAGGCCCCATCGGGAGCTTTCTTT. This chain links TRBV5-4 with TRBJ1-1; a possible D gene is TRBD1 (6 bases). This CDR3 contains 16 residues. Germline V gene lookup returns CDR1 SGHNT and CDR2 YYREEE (reference sequence). Trimming took 2 bases from V and 10 from J, leaving 24 bases between them.

CDR3 residues: CASSPIGQANNYGYTF. The CDR3 nucleotides are TGTGCCAGCTCCCCGATCGGACAGGCTAATAACTATGGCTACACCTTC. The J gene is TRBJ1-2, the V gene TRBV18; 7 nucleotides align to TRBD1. CDR1 is KGHSH, CDR2 LQKENI, per germline. The CDR3 totals 16 residues. The V and J ends lost 6 bases and 1 base, in that order; junction bases with no gene match: 11.

This chain joins TRBV27 and TRBJ1-4, with 7 bases lining up with TRBD1. CDR1 is MNHEY and CDR2 is SMNVEV in the germline V gene (reference sequence). The CDR3 covers 14 residues. With 5 bases clipped from V and 7 bases from J, the junction kept 7 bases outside the gene matches. The CDR3: CASSLRQGGEKLFF. CDR3 nucleotide sequence: TGTGCCAGCAGTCTTCGACAGGGTGGTGAAAAACTGTTTTTT.

The table lists this clone with a count of one. The V and J genes are TRBV27 and TRBJ2-7; no clear D. The CDR3 totals 11 residues. The germline gives CDR1 MNHEY, CDR2 SMNVEV (reference sequence). V was shortened by 5 bases and J by 3 bases, with 5 bases between the two germline ends. CDR3 sequence: CASSRGYEQYF. The CDR3 nucleotides read TGTGCCAGCAGTCGAGGCTACGAGCAGTACTTC.

The chain uses TRBV5-1 and TRBJ1-1; D might be TRBD1 (6 bases). CDR3 length: 13 amino acids. Germline CDR1 and CDR2: SGHRS and YFSETQ. V was trimmed by 4 bases and J by 5 bases, leaving 12 bases between them. Here the CDR3 reads CASSHVQGTEAFF. For the CDR3, the DNA is TGCGCCAGCAGCCACGTCCAGGGGACTGAAGCTTTCTTT.

J is TRBJ1-2 and V is TRBV7-9; D might be TRBD1 (6 bases). Trimming removed 5 bases at V and 5 bases at J, with 12 bases between. The CDR3 contains 13 residues. Germline CDR1 is SEHNR and CDR2 is FQNEAQ (reference sequence). The CDR3: CASSPGQIYGYTF. The CDR3 DNA follows: TGTGCCAGCAGCCCGGGACAAATATATGGCTACACCTTC.

This sequence joins TRBV6-5 and TRBJ2-5; D might be TRBD1 (6 bases). The CDR3 contains 15 residues. V gave up 0 bases and J gave up 1 base, with 9 bases separating them. Germline V gene sequence: CDR1 MNHEY, CDR2 SVGAGI. As DNA, the CDR3 is TGTGCCAGCAGTTACTCGTGGACAGCCCAAGAGACCCAGTACTTC. Encoded protein: CASSYSWTAQETQYF.

V gene TRBV5-4 combines with J gene TRBJ2-3, with D uncertain. Trimming shortened V by 4 bases and J by 2 bases, and 14 bases separated the two germline ends. The CDR3 is made up of 15 amino acids. Germline V gene lookup returns CDR1 SGHNT and CDR2 YYREEE (reference sequence). The CDR3 protein is CASSPTAGPTDTQYF. CDR3 DNA sequence: TGTGCCAGCAGCCCTACTGCTGGGCCCACAGATACGCAGTATTTT.

This clone was observed once. The chain is built from TRBV7-9 and TRBJ1-3; 7 positions agree with TRBD1. Germline V gene sequence: CDR1 SEHNR, CDR2 FQNEAQ (reference sequence). The trim removed 5 bases at V and 1 base at J, leaving 5 bases unmatched. The CDR3 is 15 residues long. The CDR3 DNA sequence: TGTGCCAGCAGCCGACAGGGCAGATCTGGAAACACCATATATTTT. It translates to CASSRQGRSGNTIYF.

This chain connects TRBV4-3 to TRBJ2-2; 7 bases are a match to TRBD2. CDR3 length: 17 residues. CDR1 is LGHNA, CDR2 YSLEER, per germline. Unmatched junction bases numbered 13, after V lost 3 bases and J lost 6 bases. In DNA form, the CDR3 reads TGCGCCAGCAGCCAGGATCTGGGACTATCCCCCCCCGGGGAGCTGTTTTTT. It yields the protein CASSQDLGLSPPGELFF.

The chain couples TRBV12-3 or TRBV12-4 to TRBJ2-1, with a weak D call TRBD2 (5 bases). This CDR3 region has 12 residues. V lost 6 bases to trimming and J lost 9 bases, with 12 bases between them. CDR3 region: CASSGKVVEQFF. The CDR3 DNA follows: TGTGCCAGCAGCGGGAAGGTCGTTGAGCAGTTCTTC.

This clone was recorded a few times. The V and J genes are TRBV13 and TRBJ2-7, with D maybe TRBD1 (5 bases). Trimming removed 4 bases from V and 7 bases from J, with 17 bases in between. This CDR3 comprises 14 residues. Germline CDR1 and CDR2: PRHDT and FYEKMQ (reference sequence). Here the CDR3 DNA reads TGTGCCAGCAGCTCCAGGGATCTCGTGAGGGAGCAGTACTTC. Translating gives CASSSRDLVREQYF. The full variable domain, rest sourced from reference TRBV13 and TRBJ2-7, is AAGVIQSPRHLIKEKRETATLKCYPIPRHDTVYWYQQGPGQDPQFLISFYEKMQSDKGSIPDRFSAQQFSDYHSELNMSSLELGDSALYFCASSSRDLVREQYFGPGTRLTVT.

The chain joins TRBV18 to TRBJ2-3, with TRBD2 as a possible D gene (5 bases). The germline V and J ends were trimmed by 4 bases and 2 bases, with 7 bases remaining between them. This CDR3 is 13 amino acids long. CDR1 KGHSH and CDR2 LQKENI come from the germline V gene. CDR3 sequence (DNA): TGTGCCAGCTCACTAGCGCTCACAGATACGCAGTATTTT. Its translation is CASSLALTDTQYF. Combining the CDR3 with reference TRBV18 and TRBJ2-3 gives the whole variable domain NAGVMQNPRHLVRRRGQEARLRCSPMKGHSHVYWYRQLPEEGLKFMVYLQKENIIDESGMPKERFSAEFPKEGPSILRIQQVVRGDSAAYFCASSLALTDTQYFGPGTRLTVL.

This clone has more than one count but fewer than ten. CDR3 region: CASSQAGTDPGNTIYF. For the CDR3, the DNA is TGTGCCAGCAGCCAAGCCGGGACAGACCCTGGAAACACCATATATTTT. The rearrangement uses TRBV4-2 and TRBJ1-3; 7 positions match TRBD1. The CDR3 spans 16 residues. Per the germline V gene, CDR1 is LGHNA and CDR2 is YNFKEQ. J lost 2 bases, V lost 1 base, and 5 bases had no gene match.

This clone was seen just once. The chain carries TRBV20-1 and TRBJ2-5; D is unclear. Looked up from germline, CDR1 is DFQATT and CDR2 is SNEGSKA (reference sequence). The CDR3 spans 10 residues. V lost 6 bases to trimming and J lost 5 bases, with 7 bases between them. The CDR3 protein is CSAPSETQYF. For the CDR3, the DNA is TGCAGTGCCCCGTCGGAGACCCAGTACTTC.

CDR3 in DNA: TGTGCCAGCTCACCACTCACAACAACTTCGGGGGGCGAGCAGTACTTC. It yields the protein CASSPLTTTSGGEQYF. The chain couples TRBV18 to TRBJ2-7, with 7 bases that match TRBD2. The length of the CDR3 is 16 residues. Germline V gene lookup returns CDR1 KGHSH and CDR2 LQKENI. The V and J ends lost 1 base and 6 bases, in that order; junction bases with no gene match: 12.

This clone has only a few counts. This rearrangement joins TRBV7-9 to TRBJ2-1; the D gene is possibly TRBD2 (6 bases). Trimming cost V 3 bases and J 7 bases, with 16 bases left between them. CDR1 SEHNR and CDR2 FQNEAQ come from the germline V gene (reference sequence). This CDR3 comprises 15 residues. The CDR3 sequence: CASSFLDRRGNEQFF. For the CDR3, the DNA is TGTGCCAGCAGCTTTTTGGATCGGCGGGGTAATGAGCAGTTCTTC.

The rearrangement joins TRBV28 to TRBJ2-5, with no clear D. V was cut by 6 bases and J by 0 bases, with 20 bases left in between. In germline, CDR1 is MDHEN, CDR2 SYDVKM. The CDR3 sequence is 17 residues long. CDR3 sequence reads: CASSVNEAHADQETQYF. The CDR3 coding sequence is TGTGCCAGCAGCGTTAACGAGGCTCACGCAGACCAAGAGACCCAGTACTTC.